The following is a T cell receptor beta chain sequence with its context. There are 17 residues in the CDR3. Germline CDR1 and CDR2: SGHNT and YYREEE (reference sequence). Losses at the gene ends were 4 bases for V and 5 bases for J; bases not matched to a gene: 9. The data stem from a study of control samples from healthy donors and cancer patients. Generated by immunoSEQ multiplex PCR, the TCRdb table keeps only in-frame clones and is missing some. The repertoire has 100,000 to 150,000 clones, roughly 92% of them found once; the top ten carry around 6%. The source is a man younger than 30 in good health. The source material was blood. J is TRBJ2-2 and V is TRBV5-4; the match to TRBD2 covers 12 bases. The CDR3 sequence is CASSTTLAGGETGELFF. CDR3 sequence (DNA): TGTGCCAGCAGCACCACACTAGCGGGGGGAGAGACCGGGGAGCTGTTTTTT.